The sequence of this T cell receptor (beta chain) was determined in a study of Tregs in tolerant kidney transplant recipients (dated by TCRdb to the late 2010s). In the study overall: Related donors were used in the transplants with nonmyeloablative bone marrow transplantation, and mixed chimerism was transient in the human trials. TCRbeta sequencing was used in the study to identify donor-specific regulatory T cells before combined kidney and bone marrow transplantation, and the identified cells were then tracked after transplant.

For TCRbeta CDR3 sequencing, genomic DNA was extracted from sorted cells using the QIAGEN DNeasy Blood and Tissue Kit. Through immunoSEQ, high-throughput TCRbeta CDR3 sequencing was done commercially, including PCR amplification with internal controls and bias correction. On the authors' methods: Unique productive TCRbeta sequences were defined by CDR3 nucleotide sequence where primers matched, otherwise by CDR3 amino acid sequence with Vbeta and Jbeta genes. A sequence counted as donor-reactive if, in CFSE-low cells, the sequence had a frequency of at least 0.01% and was expanded at least 5-fold compared with unstimulated cells. Jensen-Shannon divergence calculated on the top 100 TCRbeta sequences ranked by frequency was used to measure repertoire divergence. For any sample with multiple sequencing runs, sorting error was corrected in each run separately before the runs were pooled. TCRdb stores this immuneACCESS table with in-frame sequences only. Part of the clones is absent; in the studies checked, under half of the shortfall reflects unresolved V genes, and no reason is known for the rest. The V and J calls and clone size were taken over from that table, and D and trimming were inferred from the DNA. Within this sample are roughly 14,000 clones, with about 53% of them counted one time only. Over 3% of the sample is taken by the ten largest.

On the study overall, not on this receptor specifically: In tolerant patients, donor-specific Tregs expanded more than Tregs overall, which suggests antigen-driven rather than nonspecific expansion. Biological reproducibility was not directly assessed, although technical replication error appeared to be minimal. The most biologically relevant and donor-specific TCRbeta repertoire appeared to be identified by expanding Tregs with activated donor B cells. The study was limited by small patient numbers, and the findings need validation in larger populations and under other immunosuppression protocols. Because the PCR primers were changed over time for some patients, nucleotide-level comparison could not be performed across the samples from those patients.

Regarding this clone: Its antigen is still unknown. No base quality information exists; no much larger clone differs at one position.

Reading the label with the study, this specimen's time point is: blood sample drawn before combined kidney and bone marrow transplant. For bulk CFSE mixed lymphocyte reactions, CFSE-labeled recipient PBMCs were cocultured for approximately six days with irradiated donor PBMCs, after which the cells were stained for CD3/CD4/CD8 and FACS-sorted. Patients were several combined kidney and bone marrow transplant recipients from the ITN036ST trial, and only these trial subjects had samples available. Healthy control blood was processed to PBMCs with a Ficoll density gradient and then cryopreserved, whereas patient PBMCs were collected both before and after transplant. The CDR3, cysteine through phenylalanine, is 14 amino acids long. The entry retains the CDR3 DNA only, 42 bases that are in frame from base 1. The germline V and J ends show losses of 4 bases and 2 bases respectively, and no gene match explains 4 bases of the junction. The CDR1 and CDR2 encoded by the germline V gene (reference sequence) are SGHNT and YYREEE.

The V and J genes are TRBV5-4 and TRBJ2-7; the junction holds 9 bases that match TRBD1. The source of this sequence is a human patient who received a combined kidney and bone marrow transplant. The source was CD4+ T cells from blood cultured with allogeneic cells, collected before the transplant. Read as DNA, the sequence is TGTGCCAGCAGCCATGGACAGGGGCCCTACGAGCAGTACTTC. It translates as CASSHGQGPYEQYF.